This is a list of T cell receptor beta chains from one sample in a study of cytomegalovirus exposure and HLA in healthy donors. Using immunoSEQ multiplex PCR, the repertoire was profiled, and TCRdb retains in-frame clones only, with some absent. The table has approximately 76,000 clones, roughly 85% seen once; the top ten hold approximately 2.4%. The sample was PBMCs. Every receptor here comes from a man between 25 and 39 years old in good health and CMV-seronegative. CDR3s include the opening cysteine and the closing phenylalanine or tryptophan. Fields, in order: V gene, J gene, clone size, D gene, CDR3 protein, CDR3 DNA. D genes are given only for firm matches. Only some rows state a clone size, as once, few, many or a class for expanded clones.

>TRBV5-5|TRBJ1-1|NA|NA
CASSYVGGRNTEAFF
TGTGCCAGCAGCTACGTCGGAGGGAGGAACACTGAAGCTTTCTTT
>TRBV25-1|TRBJ2-7|NA|NA
CASSLRGEQYF
TGTGCCAGCAGTCTTAGGGGCGAGCAGTACTTC
>TRBV11-2|TRBJ2-7|NA|TRBD2
CASSLGRLAGSYEQYF
TGTGCCAGCAGCTTAGGCCGACTAGCGGGGTCCTACGAGCAGTACTTC
>TRBV25-1|TRBJ2-7|NA|NA
CASNLGSYEQYF
TGTGCCAGCAACCTAGGCTCCTACGAGCAGTACTTC
>TRBV6-6|TRBJ2-2|once|NA
CASTQVGELFF
TGTGCCAGCACCCAAGTCGGGGAACTGTTTTTT
>TRBV7-6|TRBJ2-1|NA|NA
CASSPGSYNEQFF
TGTGCCAGCAGCCCCGGCTCCTACAATGAGCAGTTCTTC
>TRBV5-1|TRBJ2-7|NA|NA
CASRNWGRDFTYEQYF
TGCGCCAGCAGGAATTGGGGGCGTGACTTCACCTACGAGCAGTACTTC
>TRBV14|TRBJ1-3|NA|NA
CASSQEGRRGSGNTIYF
TGTGCCAGCAGCCAAGAGGGACGGAGGGGCTCTGGAAACACCATATATTTT
>TRBV10-1|TRBJ1-5|NA|TRBD1
CASRKGQGDQPQHF
TGCGCCAGCAGAAAGGGACAGGGGGATCAGCCCCAGCATTTT
>TRBV9|TRBJ2-5|NA|NA
CASSVNVGTQYF
TGTGCCAGCAGCGTCAATGTCGGGACCCAGTACTTC
>TRBV27|TRBJ1-6|NA|NA
CASSSRGSYNSPLHF
TGTGCCAGCAGTTCCCGGGGGTCCTATAATTCACCCCTCCACTTT
>TRBV29-1|TRBJ1-2|NA|TRBD1
CSVLQGTETNYGYTF
TGCAGCGTTCTACAGGGGACCGAGACTAACTATGGCTACACCTTC
>TRBV5-8|TRBJ2-7|once|NA
CASSSVRGLYEQYF
TGTGCCAGCAGCTCCGTGCGGGGGCTCTACGAGCAGTACTTC
>TRBV28|TRBJ2-3|once|TRBD2
CASSPPLAGGDTQYF
TGTGCCAGCAGTCCACCACTAGCGGGAGGGGATACGCAGTATTTT
>TRBV7-6|TRBJ1-6|NA|NA
CASSAGTRLPNSPLHF
TGTGCCAGCAGCGCGGGAACACGATTACCTAATTCACCCCTCCACTTT
>TRBV10-3|TRBJ2-7|NA|NA
CAISQGGSYEQYF
TGTGCCATCAGTCAAGGGGGCTCCTACGAGCAGTACTTC
>TRBV7-9|TRBJ1-3|NA|NA
CASPVASGNTIYF
TGTGCCAGCCCAGTGGCCTCTGGAAACACCATATATTTT